Below are 14 T cell receptor beta chains sequenced from a single sample in a study of T cell changes during pregnancy in multiple sclerosis. The method was immunoSEQ multiplex PCR; TCRdb's version includes in-frame clones alone and lacks a portion of them. Here the sample spans under 90,000 clones, roughly 92% being singletons. The material was peripheral blood, obtained after pregnancy. These receptors all come from a female donor in good health, enrolled as a control in a pregnancy study.

The V and J genes are TRBV4-3 and TRBJ1-2; D is unresolved. This CDR3 comprises 13 residues. Trimming cost V 2 bases and J 7 bases, with 11 bases left between them. Germline V gives CDR1 LGHNA, CDR2 YSLEER. The CDR3 region has the DNA TGCGCCAGCAGCCAAAAAGGTTCGGGTGGCTACACCTTC. Encoded protein: CASSQKGSGGYTF.

The rearrangement links TRBV4-1 to TRBJ1-2; D is undetermined. The CDR3 has 15 amino acids. Germline-derived CDR1 and CDR2 are MGHRA and YSYEKL. Trimming stripped 1 base from V and 2 bases from J, with 11 bases between. The CDR3 sequence is CASSQARTGNYGYTF. The CDR3 nucleotides are TGCGCCAGCAGCCAAGCCCGGACGGGGAACTATGGCTACACCTTC.

The chain carries TRBV19 and TRBJ2-5, with D tentatively TRBD1 (5 bases). Germline CDR1 reads LNHDA; CDR2 reads SQIVND (reference sequence). Trimming stripped 3 bases from V and 5 bases from J, with 16 bases between. The CDR3 totals 15 residues. This CDR3 reads CASSIWGRGPETQYF. CDR3 DNA sequence: TGTGCCAGTAGTATTTGGGGCAGAGGTCCGGAGACCCAGTACTTC.

V is TRBV4-2 and J is TRBJ2-7, with TRBD2 matching 8 bases. The CDR3 runs 15 residues. CDR1 is LGHNA and CDR2 is YNFKEQ in the germline V gene. V lost 0 bases to trimming and J lost 3 bases; unmatched junction nucleotides: 4. The CDR3 protein is CASSQEERESYEQYF. In DNA form, the CDR3 reads TGTGCCAGCAGCCAAGAGGAGCGGGAGAGCTACGAGCAGTACTTC.

V usage is TRBV29-1 and J usage is TRBJ2-7; 7 nucleotides match TRBD1. V lost 4 bases, J lost 0 bases, and 6 bases stayed unmatched. This CDR3 has 14 amino acids. CDR1 and CDR2 from the germline V gene are SQVTM and ANQGSEA. CDR3 in amino acids: CSVGRQGRSYEQYF. The CDR3 nucleotides are TGCAGCGTTGGTCGACAGGGACGCTCCTACGAGCAGTACTTC.

The chain combines TRBV27 with TRBJ2-2; 15 positions agree with TRBD2. Germline CDR1 and CDR2: MNHEY and SMNVEV (reference sequence). CDR3 length: 18 residues. The J segment lost 6 bases and the V segment lost 3 bases, leaving 8 bases of the junction unmatched. CDR3 nucleotides: TGTGCCAGCAGTTTTAACGGACTAGCGGGGGGGCGGGCCGGGGAGCTGTTTTTT. Translated, it gives CASSFNGLAGGRAGELFF.

The genes are TRBV4-1 and TRBJ2-2, with 14 bases matching TRBD2. The CDR3 consists of 17 residues. CDR1 and CDR2 from the germline V gene are MGHRA and YSYEKL. V dropped 6 bases and J dropped 4; count of bases not matched to a gene: 7. The CDR3 sequence is CASRTGLAGGTTGELFF. DNA of the CDR3: TGCGCCAGCAGAACAGGACTAGCGGGAGGTACCACCGGGGAGCTGTTTTTT.

Only one count was recorded for this clone. The gene calls are TRBV5-1 and TRBJ1-1; 8 positions match TRBD1. There are 14 residues in the CDR3. V lost 4 bases to trimming and J lost 7 bases; unmatched junction nucleotides: 9. The V gene's germline CDR1 is SGHRS and CDR2 YFSETQ. The CDR3 spells CASSPLGQGHEAFF. The CDR3 coding sequence is TGCGCCAGCAGCCCCCTCGGACAGGGCCATGAAGCTTTCTTT.

V gene TRBV6-4 combines with J gene TRBJ2-1; no clear D. Between the trimmed V and J ends, which lost 4 bases and 4 bases, there was a span of 14 bases. CDR1 is MRHNA and CDR2 is SNTAGT in the germline V gene. CDR3 length: 15 residues. The CDR3 sequence: CASSVSYPRYNEQFF. The CDR3 bases are TGTGCCAGCAGTGTTAGCTACCCGCGGTACAATGAGCAGTTCTTC.

Comments on this clone: Germline is not matched at one junction end, which may reflect a read error. The chain is built from TRBV13 and TRBJ1-2; D is possibly TRBD1 (5 bases). This CDR3 is 11 amino acids long. CDR1 is PRHDT and CDR2 is FYEKMQ in the germline V gene (reference sequence). The CDR3 sequence: CASSLGKGLGF. The CDR3 DNA reads as TGTGCCAGCAGCTTGGGAAAGGGGTTAGGGTTC. The whole variable domain, remainder taken from reference TRBV13 and TRBJ1-2, is AAGVIQSPRHLIKEKRETATLKCYPIPRHDTVYWYQQGPGQDPQFLISFYEKMQSDKGSIPDRFSAQQFSDYHSELNMSSLELGDSALYFCASSLGKGLGFGSGTRLTVV.

The J gene is TRBJ1-1, the V gene TRBV6-5; the D gene is possibly TRBD1 (5 bases). CDR1 MNHEY and CDR2 SVGAGI come from the germline V gene. The CDR3 contains 13 residues. Trimming cost V 2 bases and J 4 bases, with 8 bases left between them. The CDR3 is CASSYRTSTEAFF. The CDR3 DNA reads as TGTGCCAGCAGTTACCGGACAAGCACTGAAGCTTTCTTT.

This clone was seen once. This chain uses TRBV4-1 with TRBJ2-3; TRBD2 might be the D (6 bases). Germline CDR1 reads MGHRA; CDR2 reads YSYEKL. The CDR3 extends over 20 amino acids. Trimming stripped 2 bases from V and 2 bases from J, with 26 bases between. CDR3 coding DNA: TGCGCCAGCAGCCAATTATCGTTTCCGGAGGAGGGACGGGTCACAGATACGCAGTATTTT. It encodes CASSQLSFPEEGRVTDTQYF.

Only one count was recorded for this clone. The chain has TRBV29-1 and TRBJ2-7, with 7 bases aligning to TRBD1. CDR1 is SQVTM, CDR2 ANQGSEA, per germline. The CDR3 covers 14 residues. V was clipped by 1 base and J by 2 bases; unmatched bases: 5. CDR3 sequence: CSVEVPGQTYEQYF. The CDR3 bases are TGCAGCGTTGAAGTCCCGGGACAGACCTACGAGCAGTACTTC.

This chain connects TRBV6-4 to TRBJ2-1, with 8 positions matching TRBD1. Germline values: CDR1 MRHNA, CDR2 SNTAGT. Losses at the gene ends were 6 bases for V and 5 bases for J; bases not matched to a gene: 3. The CDR3 has 13 residues. CDR3 DNA: TGTGCCAGCAGCGGGACAGGTAACAATGAGCAGTTCTTC. Translated: CASSGTGNNEQFF.